A selection of T cell receptor beta chains follows, all from one sample in a study of blood T cell repertoires in COVID-19. Sequencing was performed with immunoSEQ multiplex PCR; in TCRdb, only in-frame clones are kept and a portion is missing. This sample has fewer than 700,000 clones; roughly nine tenths occur once, and the top ten carry around 7.8%. The sample taken for sequencing was peripheral blood. The receptors derive from a woman aged 45-65 years with COVID-19, enrolled during active disease. CDR3s include the opening cysteine and the closing phenylalanine or tryptophan. A D gene is named only where the DNA matches it firmly. Where a row states a size, it is once, few, many or the class of an expanded clone; other rows omit it.

abundance: .
j_gene: TRBJ1-1
d_gene: TRBD1
v_gene: TRBV9
CDR3aa: CASSPTGAATPGAFF
CDR3nt: TGTGCCAGCAGCCCTACAGGGGCTGCTACTCCGGGGGCTTTCTTT

abundance: .
j_gene: TRBJ2-1
d_gene: TRBD2
v_gene: TRBV3-1/TRBV3-2
CDR3aa: CASSRQLAGRGEQFF
CDR3nt: TGTGCCAGCAGCCGGCAGCTAGCGGGGAGGGGTGAGCAGTTCTTC

abundance: .
j_gene: TRBJ1-3
d_gene: .
v_gene: TRBV19
CDR3aa: CASTRGSGNTIYF
CDR3nt: TGTGCCAGTACTCGGGGTTCAGGAAACACCATATATTTT

abundance: .
j_gene: TRBJ2-2
d_gene: TRBD2
v_gene: TRBV2
CDR3aa: CASKLGGGALTGELFF
CDR3nt: TGTGCCAGCAAGCTAGGCGGGGGGGCCCTCACCGGGGAGCTGTTTTTT

abundance: .
j_gene: TRBJ1-1
d_gene: .
v_gene: TRBV5-1
CDR3aa: CASSFGQTEAFF
CDR3nt: TGCGCCAGCAGCTTTGGGCAGACTGAAGCTTTCTTT

abundance: .
j_gene: TRBJ2-1
d_gene: .
v_gene: TRBV21-1
CDR3aa: CASSKGSPWQFF
CDR3nt: TGTGCCAGCAGCAAAGGGAGTCCTTGGCAGTTCTTC

abundance: .
j_gene: TRBJ1-3
d_gene: .
v_gene: TRBV18
CDR3aa: CASHPAGMVRNTIYF
CDR3nt: TGTGCCAGCCACCCAGCAGGGATGGTCCGGAACACCATATATTTT

abundance: .
j_gene: TRBJ2-7
d_gene: TRBD1
v_gene: TRBV7-9
CDR3aa: CASRWTGKGEQYF
CDR3nt: TGTGCCAGCAGATGGACAGGGAAAGGCGAGCAGTACTTC

abundance: .
j_gene: TRBJ2-1
d_gene: .
v_gene: TRBV5-1
CDR3aa: CASSPEEGAVNEQFF
CDR3nt: TGCGCCAGCAGCCCCGAGGAGGGGGCGGTCAATGAGCAGTTCTTC

abundance: .
j_gene: TRBJ2-7
d_gene: TRBD1
v_gene: TRBV4-2
CDR3aa: CASSQRAGTGTYEQYF
CDR3nt: TGTGCCAGCAGCCAGCGTGCTGGGACAGGTACCTACGAGCAGTACTTC

abundance: .
j_gene: TRBJ1-4
d_gene: .
v_gene: TRBV5-1
CDR3aa: CASSLSIGREKLFF
CDR3nt: TGCGCCAGCAGCTTGTCGATCGGTCGAGAAAAACTGTTTTTT

abundance: once
j_gene: TRBJ1-4
d_gene: .
v_gene: TRBV4-1
CDR3aa: CASSLGSGDEKLFF
CDR3nt: TGCGCCAGCAGCCTGGGGTCAGGGGATGAAAAACTGTTTTTT

abundance: .
j_gene: TRBJ2-7
d_gene: .
v_gene: TRBV5-5
CDR3aa: CASSLGQYYEQYF
CDR3nt: TGTGCCAGCAGCTTGGGTCAGTACTACGAGCAGTACTTC

abundance: .
j_gene: TRBJ2-5
d_gene: TRBD1
v_gene: TRBV19
CDR3aa: CASSRRTGRQETQYF
CDR3nt: TGTGCCAGTAGCAGACGGACAGGTCGCCAAGAGACCCAGTACTTC

abundance: .
j_gene: TRBJ2-5
d_gene: .
v_gene: TRBV29-1
CDR3aa: CSVSGEAGDQETQYF
CDR3nt: TGCAGCGTTTCCGGAGAGGCAGGGGACCAAGAGACCCAGTACTTC

abundance: .
j_gene: TRBJ2-2
d_gene: TRBD2
v_gene: TRBV5-1
CDR3aa: CASSLVVSGGADTGELFF
CDR3nt: TGCGCCAGCAGCTTGGTGGTTAGCGGGGGGGCCGACACCGGGGAGCTGTTTTTT

abundance: .
j_gene: TRBJ1-1
d_gene: .
v_gene: TRBV11-2
CDR3aa: CASSLVAGLGTEAFF
CDR3nt: TGTGCCAGCAGCTTAGTGGCAGGGTTAGGGACTGAAGCTTTCTTT

abundance: .
j_gene: TRBJ1-1
d_gene: TRBD1
v_gene: TRBV5-1
CDR3aa: CASSSRDRNMNTEAFF
CDR3nt: TGCGCCAGCAGCTCACGGGACAGGAACATGAACACTGAAGCTTTCTTT

abundance: .
j_gene: TRBJ1-6
d_gene: .
v_gene: TRBV4-2
CDR3aa: CASSPTATGFGDSPLHF
CDR3nt: TGTGCCAGCAGCCCCACCGCAACAGGGTTTGGAGATTCACCCCTCCACTTT

abundance: .
j_gene: TRBJ1-2
d_gene: .
v_gene: TRBV5-1
CDR3aa: CASSLFGETYGYTF
CDR3nt: TGCGCCAGCAGCTTGTTCGGGGAGACCTATGGCTACACCTTC

abundance: .
j_gene: TRBJ1-2
d_gene: .
v_gene: TRBV30
CDR3aa: CAWGYNYGYTF
CDR3nt: TGTGCCTGGGGATATAACTACGGCTACACCTTC

abundance: .
j_gene: TRBJ2-3
d_gene: TRBD2
v_gene: TRBV24-1
CDR3aa: CATSDPGLAGGLSDTQYF
CDR3nt: TGTGCCACCAGTGATCCCGGACTAGCGGGGGGGCTATCTGATACGCAGTATTTT

abundance: once
j_gene: TRBJ2-7
d_gene: .
v_gene: TRBV6-5
CDR3aa: CASRMTGASYEQYF
CDR3nt: TGTGCCAGCAGAATGACAGGAGCCTCCTACGAGCAGTACTTC

abundance: few
j_gene: TRBJ1-6
d_gene: TRBD1
v_gene: TRBV7-4
CDR3aa: CASTIRRGTGGPSPLHF
CDR3nt: TGTGCCAGCACCATTCGACGCGGAACAGGGGGCCCATCACCCCTCCACTTT

abundance: .
j_gene: TRBJ1-2
d_gene: .
v_gene: TRBV28
CDR3aa: CASGPARGYTF
CDR3nt: TGTGCCAGCGGGCCTGCAAGGGGCTACACCTTC

abundance: few
j_gene: TRBJ1-2
d_gene: .
v_gene: TRBV2
CDR3aa: CASSEGQRRGYTF
CDR3nt: TGTGCCAGCAGTGAAGGGCAGCGTCGGGGCTACACCTTC

abundance: .
j_gene: TRBJ2-7
d_gene: .
v_gene: TRBV5-4
CDR3aa: CASSSDGEEQYF
CDR3nt: TGTGCCAGCAGCTCGGACGGGGAAGAGCAGTACTTC